The 26 T cell receptor beta chains given below trace back to one sample, sequenced in a study of blood T cell repertoires in COVID-19. Sequencing used immunoSEQ multiplex PCR; TCRdb keeps in-frame clones, though not all of them. The sample has some 73,000 clones, around nine tenths seen once. The sample consisted of peripheral blood. These receptors were collected from a woman aged 60-70 years with acute or convalescent COVID-19.

The chain joins TRBV4-1 to TRBJ1-2; 7 bases are a match to TRBD1. The germline V gene encodes CDR1 MGHRA and CDR2 YSYEKL. There are 16 residues in the CDR3. V gave up 3 bases and J gave up 3 bases; unmatched junction bases: 10. CDR3 coding DNA: TGCGCCAGCAGCCATGCTTACCGGGACAGAGACTATGGCTACACCTTC. As protein: CASSHAYRDRDYGYTF.

The chain recombines TRBV12-3 or TRBV12-4 with TRBJ2-2, with D unresolved. The ends were cut back, 2 bases at V and 4 bases at J, with 5 bases in the middle. This CDR3 region has 13 residues. In nucleotides, the CDR3 is TGTGCCAGCAGTTTATCTCCCACCGGGGAGCTGTTTTTT. It yields the protein CASSLSPTGELFF.

This clone was counted a single time. The chain couples TRBV2 to TRBJ2-3; 8 bases fit TRBD2. The V segment lost 6 bases and the J segment 11 bases; nucleotides outside the gene matches: 10. This CDR3 comprises 13 residues. CDR1 is SNHLY and CDR2 is FYNNEI in the germline V gene. The CDR3 DNA sequence: TGTGCCAGCAGCCCCGGGGGGGCTCTCGGGCAGTATTTT. It is translated as CASSPGGALGQYF.

The rearrangement links TRBV3-1 (or the pseudogene TRBV3-2) to TRBJ2-7, with D possibly TRBD1 on 5 matching bases. The CDR3 totals 13 residues. Germline values: CDR1 LGHDT, CDR2 YNNKEL (reference sequence). V lost 4 bases and J lost 0, with 7 bases in between. CDR3 nucleotide sequence: TGTGCCAGCAGCCGACAGACCTCCTACGAGCAGTACTTC. Protein sequence: CASSRQTSYEQYF.

This chain connects TRBV2 to TRBJ2-1; 12 nucleotides align to TRBD2. Germline CDR1 is SNHLY and CDR2 is FYNNEI. With V trimmed by 6 bases and J by 5 bases, 5 bases remained unmatched. The CDR3 is 15 amino acids. This CDR3 is CASRALAGGDNEQFF. The CDR3 DNA sequence: TGTGCCAGCAGGGCACTAGCGGGGGGAGACAATGAGCAGTTCTTC.

The chain couples TRBV3-1 (or the pseudogene TRBV3-2) to TRBJ1-5; TRBD1 agrees at 11 bases. Germline CDR1 LGHDT, CDR2 YNNKEL (reference sequence). There are 15 residues in the CDR3. V was pared by 2 bases and J by 6 bases, with 3 bases of the junction left unmatched. For the CDR3, the DNA is TGTGCCAGCAGCCAATCCGGGACAGGGGGTCAGCCCCAGCATTTT. Its protein is CASSQSGTGGQPQHF.

The chain recombines TRBV19 with TRBJ1-6; the D gene is possibly TRBD1 (5 bases). V gave up 6 bases and J gave up 7 bases, with 16 bases separating them. The CDR3 loop spans 15 amino acids. CDR1 is LNHDA and CDR2 is SQIVND in the germline V gene (reference sequence). The CDR3 DNA follows: TGTGCCAGTAGCCCCCAGGGCGGTATCAATTCACCCCTCCACTTT. Protein: CASSPQGGINSPLHF.

This clone has just one count. The rearrangement links TRBV5-4 to TRBJ2-7, with D uncertain. The ends were cut back, 1 base at V and 2 bases at J, with 16 bases in the middle. The CDR3 sequence is 16 residues long. Looked up from germline, CDR1 is SGHNT and CDR2 is YYREEE (reference sequence). As DNA, the CDR3 is TGTGCCAGCAGCTTGAATCGACCGCGAGGCCCCTACGAGCAGTACTTC. Its translation: CASSLNRPRGPYEQYF.

CDR3 bases: TGCGCCAGCACCGGGACTCACACAGATACGCAGTATTTT. Translating it yields CASTGTHTDTQYF. The gene calls are TRBV5-1 and TRBJ2-3, with a tentative D call TRBD2 (6 bases). The V end lost 6 bases, the J end lost 2 bases, and 10 bases lay between the germline ends. This CDR3 is 13 amino acids long. Germline assignment: CDR1 SGHRS and CDR2 YFSETQ.

The chain couples TRBV27 to TRBJ1-2; D is possibly TRBD1 (6 bases). Germline CDR1 MNHEY, CDR2 SMNVEV (reference sequence). The length of the CDR3 is 15 residues. V lost 3 bases, J lost 3 bases, and 14 bases lay in between. CDR3 residues: CASSFAGGKDYGYTF. The CDR3 region has the DNA TGTGCCAGCAGTTTTGCGGGGGGCAAGGACTATGGCTACACCTTC.

The chain links TRBV5-1 to TRBJ1-2, with D possibly being TRBD1 (5 bases). Trimming shortened V by 1 base and J by 8 bases, and 18 bases separated the two germline ends. The CDR3 length is 15 residues. Looked up from germline, CDR1 is SGHRS and CDR2 is YFSETQ. The CDR3 here is CASSLNSGKGYGYTF. The CDR3 coding sequence is TGCGCCAGCAGCTTGAATTCAGGGAAGGGGTACGGCTACACCTTC.

The V call is TRBV4-2, the J call TRBJ2-2, with 9 bases fitting TRBD1. Germline V gives CDR1 LGHNA, CDR2 YNFKEQ. The CDR3 extends over 16 amino acids. V was clipped by 1 base and J by 5 bases; unmatched bases: 5. The CDR3 DNA reads as TGTGCCAGCAGCCAAGGGGACAGGGTGACGACCGGGGAGCTGTTTTTT. It specifies CASSQGDRVTTGELFF.

The chain has TRBV11-2 and TRBJ1-4; no clear D gene. The CDR3 totals 14 residues. Per the germline V gene, CDR1 is SGHAT and CDR2 is FQNNGV. The V end was cut by 1 base, the J end by 8 bases, with 11 bases between. The CDR3 DNA is TGTGCCAGCAGCTTAGTAGGGAGTTACGAAAAACTGTTTTTT. Protein product: CASSLVGSYEKLFF.

This clone was seen only a few times. The V gene is TRBV5-1, the J gene TRBJ2-7; TRBD2 might be the D (6 bases). The CDR3 runs 14 residues. V was trimmed by 4 bases and J by 6 bases, leaving 17 bases between them. CDR1 and CDR2 from the germline V gene are SGHRS and YFSETQ. DNA for the CDR3: TGCGCCAGCAGCATCCGAAACAGGAGGGGCGAGCAGTACTTC. This codes for CASSIRNRRGEQYF.

The V gene is TRBV24-1, the J gene TRBJ1-5; D is possibly TRBD1 (5 bases). Trimming removed 5 bases at V and 6 bases at J, with 16 bases between. The length of the CDR3 is 15 residues. Germline V gives CDR1 KGHDR, CDR2 SFDVKD. The chain's CDR3 is CATSGQGGKGQPQHF. CDR3 nucleotides: TGTGCCACCAGTGGGCAGGGAGGGAAGGGTCAGCCCCAGCATTTT.

The gene calls are TRBV5-5 and TRBJ1-6; possibly TRBD1 for D (6 bases). Trimming left V 4 bases short and J 7 bases short, with 21 bases between. This CDR3 comprises 17 residues. The germline V gene has CDR1 SGHKS and CDR2 YYEKEE (reference sequence). Written as DNA, the CDR3 is TGTGCCAGCAGCCTTATGACAGGACCGACCGGGAATTCACCCCTCCACTTT. It yields the protein CASSLMTGPTGNSPLHF.

The chain's CDR3 is CSVERPGRTQYF. Written as DNA, the CDR3 is TGCAGCGTCGAGAGGCCGGGGAGGACCCAGTACTTC. The chain employs TRBV29-1 and TRBJ2-5; weak D call: TRBD2 (5 bases). Germline V gene lookup returns CDR1 SQVTM and CDR2 ANQGSEA. The length of the CDR3 is 12 residues. The V and J ends lost 6 bases and 7 bases respectively, with 15 bases between them.

For the CDR3, the DNA is TGTGCCAGTAGTACGGCCAAACAGGGGCGGAGGTACGAGCAGTACTTC. It encodes CASSTAKQGRRYEQYF. The V gene is TRBV19, the J gene TRBJ2-7; 7 nucleotides line up with TRBD1. Germline assignment: CDR1 LNHDA and CDR2 SQIVND (reference sequence). V was clipped by 4 bases and J by 4 bases; unmatched bases: 13. The CDR3 has 16 amino acids.

The chain is built from TRBV24-1 and TRBJ1-2, with 9 bases aligning to TRBD1. The CDR3 loop spans 16 amino acids. J was trimmed by 6 bases and V by 9 bases; bases with no gene match: 16. CDR1 and CDR2 from the germline V gene are KGHDR and SFDVKD. This CDR3 is CATPGQGKGIIDGYTF. The CDR3 nucleotides are TGTGCCACCCCGGGACAGGGTAAGGGAATTATTGATGGCTACACCTTC.

The chain has TRBV5-4 and TRBJ1-2, with D possibly matching TRBD1 (6 bases). Germline lookup yields CDR1 SGHNT and CDR2 YYREEE (reference sequence). V was trimmed by 1 base and J by 5 bases, leaving 15 bases between them. The CDR3 contains 15 residues. The CDR3 sequence is CASSLISAGAYGYTF. The CDR3 DNA reads as TGTGCCAGCAGCTTGATCAGCGCAGGGGCTTATGGCTACACCTTC.

This clone was found a few times. This chain joins TRBV28 and TRBJ2-7; TRBD1 might be the D (6 bases). V lost 3 bases and J 0 bases, leaving 9 bases between the germline ends. Germline values: CDR1 MDHEN, CDR2 SYDVKM. This CDR3 has 14 amino acids. CDR3 amino acids: CASSLWGPSYEQYF. The DNA for the CDR3 is TGTGCCAGCAGTTTGTGGGGGCCCTCCTACGAGCAGTACTTC. The whole variable domain, filled in from reference TRBV28 and TRBJ2-7, reads DVKVTQSSRYLVKRTGEKVFLECVQDMDHENMFWYRQDPGLGLRLIYFSYDVKMKEKGDIPEGYSVSREKKERFSLILESASTNQTSMYLCASSLWGPSYEQYFGPGTRLTVT.

This sequence joins TRBV28 and TRBJ2-3; TRBD1 aligns across 9 bases. This CDR3 spans 16 amino acids. Germline V gene lookup returns CDR1 MDHEN and CDR2 SYDVKM. V was pared by 5 bases and J by 6 bases, with 12 bases of the junction left unmatched. The CDR3 nucleotides read TGTGCCAGCAGTCTCCTACCGGGACAGGGAGTGGATACGCAGTATTTT. This encodes CASSLLPGQGVDTQYF. Complete variable domain (other parts from reference TRBV28 and TRBJ2-3): DVKVTQSSRYLVKRTGEKVFLECVQDMDHENMFWYRQDPGLGLRLIYFSYDVKMKEKGDIPEGYSVSREKKERFSLILESASTNQTSMYLCASSLLPGQGVDTQYFGPGTRLTVL.

This chain links TRBV28 with TRBJ2-4; 9 bases are a match to TRBD1. CDR1 is MDHEN, CDR2 SYDVKM, per germline. This CDR3 contains 14 residues. Trimming removed 6 bases from V and 6 bases from J; junction bases left unmatched: 6. CDR3 bases: TGTGCCAGCAGAGGGACAGGGTTTTTAAACATTCAGTACTTC. Residues: CASRGTGFLNIQYF. Based on the CDR3 plus reference TRBV28 and TRBJ2-4, the full variable domain is DVKVTQSSRYLVKRTGEKVFLECVQDMDHENMFWYRQDPGLGLRLIYFSYDVKMKEKGDIPEGYSVSREKKERFSLILESASTNQTSMYLCASRGTGFLNIQYFGAGTRLSVL.

The table lists this clone with a count of one. The CDR3: CASRIRGGGYEQYF. CDR3 nucleotide sequence: TGTGCCAGCAGAATTCGGGGTGGCGGATACGAGCAGTACTTC. The genes are TRBV2 and TRBJ2-7, with TRBD2 as a possible D gene (5 bases). The ends were cut back, 6 bases at V and 4 bases at J, with 16 bases in the middle. This CDR3 contains 14 residues. CDR1 and CDR2 from the germline V gene are SNHLY and FYNNEI. The entire variable domain, with the rest obtained from reference TRBV2 and TRBJ2-7, is as follows: EPEVTQTPSHQVTQMGQEVILRCVPISNHLYFYWYRQILGQKVEFLVSFYNNEISEKSEIFDDQFSVERPDGSNFTLKIRSTKLEDSAMYFCASRIRGGGYEQYFGPGTRLTVT.

The CDR3 bases are TGTGCCAGCAGCTCCGGGACAGGGAGGGAGGATCAGCCCCAGCATTTT. Encoded protein: CASSSGTGREDQPQHF. The chain links TRBV7-3 to TRBJ1-5; TRBD1 agrees at 9 bases. The trim removed 4 bases at V and 5 bases at J, leaving 9 bases unmatched. Germline V gives CDR1 SGHTA, CDR2 FQGTGA. This CDR3 has 16 amino acids.

The J gene is TRBJ2-3, the V gene TRBV5-1; 8 positions agree with TRBD2. After removal of 2 bases from V and 1 base from J, the junction contained 9 bases not matched to a gene. CDR1 and CDR2 from the germline V gene are SGHRS and YFSETQ. This CDR3 contains 17 residues. In DNA form, the CDR3 reads TGCGCCAGCAGCTTAGGCATTAGCGGGGCGCGCACAGATACGCAGTATTTT. The encoded protein is CASSLGISGARTDTQYF.